The 5 T cell receptor beta chains in this list originate from one sample, sequenced in a study of vaccination effects on CD4 cells after COVID-19. Antigen-specific CD4+ T cell clonotypes were called by their expansion after viral peptide-pool culture in ViraFEST. Subsequent to a culture period of around eleven days, CD4+ T cells were isolated. Subjects were given two BNT162b2 or mRNA-1273 vaccine doses. These receptors have no identified antigens. The assay was immunoSEQ multiplex PCR, and TCRdb's table has in-frame clones only and misses some. The repertoire holds under 40,000 clones, with 70% to 85% as singletons. The specimen comprised CD4+ T cells from PBMCs cultured with HCoV-NL63 spike peptides, sampled after COVID-19 vaccination. These receptors came from a human donor who received a COVID-19 vaccine. Some clones in this sample may be carry-over from other donors' samples.

A few counts support this clone. This chain connects TRBV14 to TRBJ2-3; TRBD2 agrees at 8 bases. CDR3 length equals 14 residues. Germline CDR1 is SGHDN and CDR2 is FVKESK. Trimming removed 4 bases from V and 8 bases from J; junction bases left unmatched: 8. The CDR3 DNA is TGTGCCAGCAGCCGGTCACTAGCGGAGACTACGCAGTATTTT. Translating it yields CASSRSLAETTQYF.

The chain employs TRBV20-1 and TRBJ2-1; 7 bases align to TRBD2. V was clipped by 3 bases and J by 6 bases; unmatched bases: 2. CDR1 and CDR2 from the germline V gene are DFQATT and SNEGSKA (reference sequence). This CDR3 has 12 residues. CDR3 sequence (DNA): TGCAGTGCTAGTCCGGGGGGCAATGAGCAGTTCTTC. Protein product: CSASPGGNEQFF.

This chain connects TRBV2 to TRBJ1-1, with D uncertain. V gave up 1 base and J gave up 0 bases, with 0 bases separating them. CDR3 size: 12 residues. The germline V gene has CDR1 SNHLY and CDR2 FYNNEI. The CDR3 DNA follows: TGTGCCAGCAGTGAAGTGAACACTGAAGCTTTCTTT. Its translation: CASSEVNTEAFF.

This clone appeared a few times. The chain is built from TRBV7-9 and TRBJ1-3; D unclear. Germline V gene data show CDR1 as SEHNR and CDR2 as FQNEAQ (reference sequence). The CDR3 extends over 15 amino acids. Deletions cut 4 bases from V and 2 bases from J, with 12 bases between. The CDR3 loop is CASSSLAEAGNTIYF. CDR3 DNA sequence: TGTGCCAGCAGCTCCTTAGCGGAGGCTGGAAACACCATATATTTT.

The CDR3 DNA sequence: TGCGCCAGCAGGGAAGGGGGGAGCAATCAGCCCCAGCATTTT. Protein sequence: CASREGGSNQPQHF. The rearrangement joins TRBV10-2 to TRBJ1-5; weak D call: TRBD1 (6 bases). Germline V lookup: CDR1 WSHSY, CDR2 SAAADI. Deletions cut 6 bases from V and 1 base from J, with 10 bases between. The CDR3 extends over 14 amino acids.